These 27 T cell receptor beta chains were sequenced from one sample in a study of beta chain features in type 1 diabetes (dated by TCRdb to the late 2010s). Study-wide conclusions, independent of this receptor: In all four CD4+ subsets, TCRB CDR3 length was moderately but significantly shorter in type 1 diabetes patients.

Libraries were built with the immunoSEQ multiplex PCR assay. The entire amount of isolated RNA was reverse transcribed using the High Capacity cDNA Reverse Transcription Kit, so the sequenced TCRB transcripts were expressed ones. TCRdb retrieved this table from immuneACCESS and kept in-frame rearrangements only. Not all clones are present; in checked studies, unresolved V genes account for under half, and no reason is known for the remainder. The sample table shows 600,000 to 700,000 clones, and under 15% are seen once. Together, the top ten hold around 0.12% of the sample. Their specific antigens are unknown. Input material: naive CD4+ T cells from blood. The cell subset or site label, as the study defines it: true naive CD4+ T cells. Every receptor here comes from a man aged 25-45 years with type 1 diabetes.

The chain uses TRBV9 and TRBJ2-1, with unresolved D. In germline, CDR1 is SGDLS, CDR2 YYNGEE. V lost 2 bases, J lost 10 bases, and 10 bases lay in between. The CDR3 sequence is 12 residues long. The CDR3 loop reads CASSVDRQEQFF. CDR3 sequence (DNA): TGTGCCAGCAGCGTCGACCGGCAGGAGCAGTTCTTC. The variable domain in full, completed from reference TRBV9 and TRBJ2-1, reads DSGVTQTPKHLITATGQRVTLRCSPRSGDLSVYWYQQSLDQGLQFLIQYYNGEERAKGNILERFSAQQFPDLHSELNLSSLELGDSALYFCASSVDRQEQFFGPGTRLTVL.

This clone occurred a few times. The CDR3 bases are TGTGCCAGCAGTTACTCGGGTAGCGGTGCCGGAGATACGCAGTATTTT. Its protein is CASSYSGSGAGDTQYF. This sequence joins TRBV6-5 and TRBJ2-3; possibly TRBD2 for D (6 bases). The germline CDR1 and CDR2 sequences are MNHEY and SVGAGI. The CDR3 is made up of 16 amino acids. Between the trimmed V and J ends, which lost 0 bases and 5 bases, there was a span of 15 bases.

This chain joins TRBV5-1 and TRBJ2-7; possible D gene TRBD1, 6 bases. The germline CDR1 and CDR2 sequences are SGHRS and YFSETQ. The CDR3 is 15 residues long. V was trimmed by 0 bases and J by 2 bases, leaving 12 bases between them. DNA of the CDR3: TGCGCCAGCAGCTTGGGGACAGCACCTCCCTACGAGCAGTACTTC. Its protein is CASSLGTAPPYEQYF.

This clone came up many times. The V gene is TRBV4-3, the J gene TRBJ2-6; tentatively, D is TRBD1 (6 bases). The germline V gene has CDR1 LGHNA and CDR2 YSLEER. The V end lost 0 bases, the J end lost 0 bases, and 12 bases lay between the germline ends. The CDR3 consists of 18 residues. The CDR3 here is CASSQESRGSSGANVLTF. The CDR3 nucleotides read TGCGCCAGCAGCCAAGAAAGCAGGGGTAGCTCTGGGGCCAACGTCCTGACTTTC.

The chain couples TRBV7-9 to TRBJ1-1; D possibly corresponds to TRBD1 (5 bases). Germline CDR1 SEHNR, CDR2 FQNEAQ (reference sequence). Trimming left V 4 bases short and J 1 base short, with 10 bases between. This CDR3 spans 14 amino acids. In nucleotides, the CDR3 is TGTGCCAGCAGCTCACAGGTCGGGAACACTGAAGCTTTCTTT. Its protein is CASSSQVGNTEAFF.

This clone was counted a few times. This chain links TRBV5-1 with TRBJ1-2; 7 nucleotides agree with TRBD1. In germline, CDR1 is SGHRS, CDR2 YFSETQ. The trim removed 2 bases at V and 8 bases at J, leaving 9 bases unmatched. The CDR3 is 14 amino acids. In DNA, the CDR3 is TGCGCCAGCAGCTTAACAACAGGGGCGGAAGGCTACACCTTC. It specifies CASSLTTGAEGYTF.

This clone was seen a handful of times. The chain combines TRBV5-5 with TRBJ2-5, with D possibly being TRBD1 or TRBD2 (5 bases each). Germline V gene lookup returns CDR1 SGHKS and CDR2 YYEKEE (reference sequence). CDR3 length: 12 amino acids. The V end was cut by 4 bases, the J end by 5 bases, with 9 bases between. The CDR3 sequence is CASSRDGETQYF. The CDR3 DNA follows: TGTGCCAGCAGCCGGGACGGTGAGACCCAGTACTTC.

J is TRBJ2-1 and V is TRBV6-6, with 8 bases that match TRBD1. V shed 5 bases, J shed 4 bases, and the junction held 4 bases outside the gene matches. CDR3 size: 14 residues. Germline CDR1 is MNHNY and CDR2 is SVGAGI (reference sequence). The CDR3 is CASSDGTGYNEQFF. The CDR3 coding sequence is TGTGCCAGCAGTGACGGGACAGGTTACAATGAGCAGTTCTTC.

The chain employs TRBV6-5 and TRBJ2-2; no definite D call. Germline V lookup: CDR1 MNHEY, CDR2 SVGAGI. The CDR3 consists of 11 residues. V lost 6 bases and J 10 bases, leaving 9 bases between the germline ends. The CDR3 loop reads CASRHPAELFF. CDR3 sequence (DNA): TGTGCCAGCAGGCACCCCGCGGAGCTGTTTTTT.

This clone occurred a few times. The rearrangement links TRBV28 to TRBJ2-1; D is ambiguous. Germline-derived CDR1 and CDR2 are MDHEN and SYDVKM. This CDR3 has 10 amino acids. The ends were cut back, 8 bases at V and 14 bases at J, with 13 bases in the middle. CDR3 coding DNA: TGTGCCAGCGCCCGGGTTTCAAAGTTCTTC. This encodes CASARVSKFF. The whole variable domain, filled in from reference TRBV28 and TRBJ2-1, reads DVKVTQSSRYLVKRTGEKVFLECVQDMDHENMFWYRQDPGLGLRLIYFSYDVKMKEKGDIPEGYSVSREKKERFSLILESASTNQTSMYLCASARVSKFFGPGTRLTVL.

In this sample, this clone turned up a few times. As DNA, the CDR3 is TGTGCCAGCTCACCAAGGGGACTAGACGCCGGGGAGCTGTTTTTT. It specifies CASSPRGLDAGELFF. The chain uses TRBV18 and TRBJ2-2, with 8 nucleotides matching TRBD2. The CDR3 contains 15 residues. V was clipped by 2 bases and J by 6 bases; unmatched bases: 5. The germline V gene encodes CDR1 KGHSH and CDR2 LQKENI.

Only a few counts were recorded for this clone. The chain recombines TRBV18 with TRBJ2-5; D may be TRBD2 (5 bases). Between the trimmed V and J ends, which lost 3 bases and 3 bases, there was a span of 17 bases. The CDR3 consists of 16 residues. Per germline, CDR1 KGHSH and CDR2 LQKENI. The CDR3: CASSPAHGLFEETQYF. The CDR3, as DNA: TGTGCCAGCTCACCCGCACACGGACTGTTCGAAGAGACCCAGTACTTC. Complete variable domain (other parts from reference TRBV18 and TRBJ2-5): NAGVMQNPRHLVRRRGQEARLRCSPMKGHSHVYWYRQLPEEGLKFMVYLQKENIIDESGMPKERFSAEFPKEGPSILRIQQVVRGDSAAYFCASSPAHGLFEETQYFGPGTRLLVL.

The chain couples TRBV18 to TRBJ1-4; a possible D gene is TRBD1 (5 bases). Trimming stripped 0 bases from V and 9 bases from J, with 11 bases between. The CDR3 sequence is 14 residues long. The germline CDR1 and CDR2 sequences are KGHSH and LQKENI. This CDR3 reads CASSPPGAGQKLFF. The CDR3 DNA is TGTGCCAGCTCACCACCAGGGGCCGGACAAAAACTGTTTTTT.

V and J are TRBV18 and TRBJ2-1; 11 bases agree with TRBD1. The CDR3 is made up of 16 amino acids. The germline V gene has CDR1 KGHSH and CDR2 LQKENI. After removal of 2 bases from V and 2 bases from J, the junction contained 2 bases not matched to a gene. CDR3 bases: TGTGCCAGCTCACCAGGGGGACAGGGGGCCTACAATGAGCAGTTCTTC. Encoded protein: CASSPGGQGAYNEQFF.

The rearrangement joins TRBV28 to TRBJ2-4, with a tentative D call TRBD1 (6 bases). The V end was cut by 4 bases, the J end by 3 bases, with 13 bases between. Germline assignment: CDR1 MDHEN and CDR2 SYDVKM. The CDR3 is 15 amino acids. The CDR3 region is CASSSDRFGKNIQYF. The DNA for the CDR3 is TGTGCCAGCAGTTCCGACAGGTTCGGCAAAAACATTCAGTACTTC.

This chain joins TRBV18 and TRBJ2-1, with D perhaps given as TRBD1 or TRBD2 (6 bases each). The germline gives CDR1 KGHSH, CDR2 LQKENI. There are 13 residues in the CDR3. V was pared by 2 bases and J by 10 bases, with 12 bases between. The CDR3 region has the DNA TGTGCCAGCTCACCAGGAGGGGGGCAAGAGCAGTTCTTC. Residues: CASSPGGGQEQFF.

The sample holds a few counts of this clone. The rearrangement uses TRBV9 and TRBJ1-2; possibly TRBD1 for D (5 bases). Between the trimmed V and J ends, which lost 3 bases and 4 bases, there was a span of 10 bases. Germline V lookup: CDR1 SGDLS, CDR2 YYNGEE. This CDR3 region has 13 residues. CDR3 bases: TGTGCCAGCAGCGGTGACAGTGCCTATGGCTACACCTTC. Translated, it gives CASSGDSAYGYTF.

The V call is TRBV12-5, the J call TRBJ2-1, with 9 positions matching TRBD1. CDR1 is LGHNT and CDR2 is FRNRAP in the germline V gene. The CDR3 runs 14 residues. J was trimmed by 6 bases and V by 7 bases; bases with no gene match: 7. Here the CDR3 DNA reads TGTGCTAGTGCCAAAAGACAGGGGGTCAATGAGCAGTTCTTC. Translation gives CASAKRQGVNEQFF.

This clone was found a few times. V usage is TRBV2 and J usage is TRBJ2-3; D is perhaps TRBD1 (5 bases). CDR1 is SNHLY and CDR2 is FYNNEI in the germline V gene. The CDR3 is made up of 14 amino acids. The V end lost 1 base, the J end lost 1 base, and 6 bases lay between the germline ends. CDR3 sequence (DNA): TGTGCCAGCAGTGAAGGACAGCGCACAGATACGCAGTATTTT. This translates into CASSEGQRTDTQYF.

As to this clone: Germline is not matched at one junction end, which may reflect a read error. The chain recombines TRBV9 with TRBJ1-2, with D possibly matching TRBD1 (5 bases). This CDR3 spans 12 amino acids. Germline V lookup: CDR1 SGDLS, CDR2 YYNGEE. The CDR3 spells CASSVGDSWISF. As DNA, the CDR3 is TGTGCCAGCAGCGTGGGTGACAGTTGGATAAGCTTC.

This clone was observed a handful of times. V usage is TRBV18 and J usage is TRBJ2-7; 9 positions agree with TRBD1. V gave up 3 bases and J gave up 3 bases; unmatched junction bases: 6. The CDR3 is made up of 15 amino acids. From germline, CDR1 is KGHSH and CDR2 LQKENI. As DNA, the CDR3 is TGTGCCAGCTCACCGCCGGGACAGGGAAACTACGAGCAGTACTTC. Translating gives CASSPPGQGNYEQYF.

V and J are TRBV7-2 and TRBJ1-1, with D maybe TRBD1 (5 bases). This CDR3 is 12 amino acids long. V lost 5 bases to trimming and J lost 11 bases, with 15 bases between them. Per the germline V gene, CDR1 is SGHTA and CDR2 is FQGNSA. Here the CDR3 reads CASSPGGRNAFF. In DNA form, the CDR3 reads TGTGCCAGCAGCCCCGGGGGGAGGAATGCTTTCTTT.

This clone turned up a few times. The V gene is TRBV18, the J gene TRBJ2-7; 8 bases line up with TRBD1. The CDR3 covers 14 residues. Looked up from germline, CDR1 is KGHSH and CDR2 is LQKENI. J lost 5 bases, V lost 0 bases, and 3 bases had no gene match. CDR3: CASSPPGRGHEQYF. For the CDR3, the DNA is TGTGCCAGCTCACCACCCGGCAGGGGGCACGAGCAGTACTTC.

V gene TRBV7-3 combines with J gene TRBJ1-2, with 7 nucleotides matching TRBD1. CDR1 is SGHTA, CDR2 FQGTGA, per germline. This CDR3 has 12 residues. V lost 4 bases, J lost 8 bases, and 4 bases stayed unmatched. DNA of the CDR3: TGTGCCAGCAGCTCCGACAGGGCAGGCTACACCTTC. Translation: CASSSDRAGYTF.

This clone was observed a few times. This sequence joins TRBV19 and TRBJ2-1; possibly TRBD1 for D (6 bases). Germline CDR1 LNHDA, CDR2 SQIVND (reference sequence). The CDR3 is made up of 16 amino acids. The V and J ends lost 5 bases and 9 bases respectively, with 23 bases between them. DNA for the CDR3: TGTGCCAGTAGTCGGTTGGTGGCTCCACCACAGGGTGAGCAGTTCTTC. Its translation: CASSRLVAPPQGEQFF.

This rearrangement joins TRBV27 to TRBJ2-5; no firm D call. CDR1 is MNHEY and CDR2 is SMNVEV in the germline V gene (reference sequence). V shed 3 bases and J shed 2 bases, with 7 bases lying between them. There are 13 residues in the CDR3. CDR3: CASSFTGQETQYF. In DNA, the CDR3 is TGTGCCAGCAGTTTCACCGGGCAAGAGACCCAGTACTTC.

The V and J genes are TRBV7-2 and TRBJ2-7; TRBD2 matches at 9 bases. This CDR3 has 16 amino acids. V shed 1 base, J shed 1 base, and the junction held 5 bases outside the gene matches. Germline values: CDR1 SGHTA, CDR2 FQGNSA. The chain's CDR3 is CASSLGSGGVSYEQYF. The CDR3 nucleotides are TGTGCCAGCAGCTTAGGTAGCGGGGGCGTTTCCTACGAGCAGTACTTC.